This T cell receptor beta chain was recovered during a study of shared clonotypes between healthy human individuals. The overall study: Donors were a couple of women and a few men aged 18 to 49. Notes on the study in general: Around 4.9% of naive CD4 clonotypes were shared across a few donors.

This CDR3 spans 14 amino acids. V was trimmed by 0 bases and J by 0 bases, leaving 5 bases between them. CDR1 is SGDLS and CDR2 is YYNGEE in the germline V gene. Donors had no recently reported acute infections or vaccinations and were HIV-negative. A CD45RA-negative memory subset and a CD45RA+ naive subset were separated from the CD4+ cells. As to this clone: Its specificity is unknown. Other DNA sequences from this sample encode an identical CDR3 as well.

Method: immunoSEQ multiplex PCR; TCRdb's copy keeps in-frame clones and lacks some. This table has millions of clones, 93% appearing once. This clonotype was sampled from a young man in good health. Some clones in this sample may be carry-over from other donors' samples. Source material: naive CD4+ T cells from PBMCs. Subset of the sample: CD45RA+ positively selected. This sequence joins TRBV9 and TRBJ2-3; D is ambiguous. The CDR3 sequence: CASSVALSTDTQYF. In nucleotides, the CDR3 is TGTGCCAGCAGCGTAGCTCTAAGCACAGATACGCAGTATTTT.